The 17 T cell receptor beta chains presented below share a single source sample, sequenced in a study of regulatory T cells in long-lasting Graves disease. Time point of the sample: newly diagnosed GD, antithyroid drugs for less than 3 months. RNA isolated from PBMCs was used to make the TCR library. Library construction for TCR beta used iRepertoire HTBI primers and Arm-PCR of CDR3 regions. Using its own MiXCR run on the multiplex PCR reads, TCRdb lists one record per CDR3 protein. The sample contains roughly 440,000 distinct CDR3 sequences, around 15% of which appear only once. These data also formed part of another study, on T cells in Graves' hyperthyroidism and ophthalmopathy.

Sequences were derived from peripheral blood mononuclear cells (PBMCs), sampled at new diagnosis, from a patient treated with antithyroid drugs. The receptors originated from a woman under 30 with Graves disease.

This clonotype was seen many times. The CDR3 is CASSELGGTEAFF. The CDR3, as DNA: TGTGCCAGCAGTGAGTTGGGAGGCACTGAAGCTTTCTTT. The chain uses TRBV2 and TRBJ1-1; D is uncertain. The germline V and J ends were trimmed by 3 bases and 4 bases, with 9 bases remaining between them. Germline V gives CDR1 SNHLY, CDR2 FYNNEI. The CDR3 has 13 residues.

In its sample, this clonotype was seen many times. The chain links TRBV20-1 to TRBJ2-4; TRBD1 matches 7 bases. The CDR3 has 13 amino acids. Trimming took 6 bases from V and 1 from J; bases not matched to a gene: 3. Per germline, CDR1 DFQATT and CDR2 SNEGSKA (reference sequence). The CDR3 nucleotides read TGCAGTGCCGAGACAGGGGCCAAAAACATTCAGTACTTC. This gives the protein CSAETGAKNIQYF.

In its sample, this clonotype was seen many times. This CDR3 reads CASSSPGLANTGELFF. DNA of the CDR3: TGTGCCAGCAGCTCTCCGGGACTAGCGAACACCGGGGAGCTGTTTTTT. The chain recombines TRBV11-2 with TRBJ2-2; TRBD2 matches at 8 bases. With V trimmed by 4 bases and J by 0 bases, 4 bases remained unmatched. The CDR3 is 16 amino acids. The V gene's germline CDR1 is SGHAT and CDR2 FQNNGV.

The V and J genes are TRBV6-1 and TRBJ2-1; D not certain. CDR3 length: 13 amino acids. The ends were cut back, 6 bases at V and 6 bases at J, with 12 bases in the middle. Germline CDR1 and CDR2: MNHNS and SASEGT. In DNA form, the CDR3 reads TGTGCCAGCAGCCCCCAAGTTCCCAATGAGCAGTTCTTC. Its translation is CASSPQVPNEQFF.

In its sample, this clonotype was seen many times. The chain recombines TRBV27 with TRBJ2-7; D remains ambiguous. V lost 2 bases, J lost 5 bases, and 7 bases lay in between. CDR1 is MNHEY and CDR2 is SMNVEV in the germline V gene (reference sequence). There are 12 residues in the CDR3. The CDR3 region is CASSLGPHEQYF. For the CDR3, the DNA is TGTGCCAGCAGTTTAGGCCCCCACGAGCAGTACTTC.

Ten or more counts support this clonotype. This chain connects TRBV3-1 to TRBJ2-5, with 8 bases matching TRBD2. Trimming cost V 4 bases and J 5 bases; bases outside gene matches: 6. The CDR3 has 14 residues. Germline loops: CDR1 LGHDT, CDR2 YNNKEL (reference sequence). The CDR3 region has the DNA TGTGCCAGCAGCCTCAGGACTAGCCGGGAGACCCAGTACTTC. Its translation is CASSLRTSRETQYF.

This clonotype showed up just a few times. The rearrangement joins TRBV19 to TRBJ1-2; TRBD1 is a possible D gene (5 bases). The germline gives CDR1 LNHDA, CDR2 SQIVND (reference sequence). The CDR3 has 14 residues. V lost 7 bases and J 8 bases, leaving 20 bases between the germline ends. CDR3 sequence reads: CASTNRSYSGGYTF. The CDR3 DNA reads as TGTGCCAGTACCAACAGGTCGTACTCGGGGGGCTACACCTTC.

This clonotype has ten or more counts. The V and J genes are TRBV24-1 and TRBJ2-1, with 11 positions matching TRBD2. The CDR3 runs to 16 residues. The V and J ends lost 3 bases and 7 bases, in that order; junction bases with no gene match: 7. In germline, CDR1 is KGHDR, CDR2 SFDVKD. The CDR3 DNA reads as TGTGCCACCAGTGATAGGTCGCTAGCGGGAGGTAATGAGCAGTTCTTC. Translating it yields CATSDRSLAGGNEQFF.

This clonotype was recorded at least ten times. The V call is TRBV3-1, the J call TRBJ2-2, with D maybe TRBD2 (5 bases). Trimming stripped 6 bases from V and 6 bases from J, with 17 bases between. Germline V lookup: CDR1 LGHDT, CDR2 YNNKEL (reference sequence). The CDR3 is made up of 15 amino acids. The CDR3 protein is CASSPGRSGPGELFF. CDR3 sequence (DNA): TGTGCCAGCAGTCCGGGCCGCAGCGGTCCCGGGGAGCTGTTTTTT. The whole variable domain, remainder taken from reference TRBV3-1 and TRBJ2-2, is DTAVSQTPKYLVTQMGNDKSIKCEQNLGHDTMYWYKQDSKKFLKIMFSYNNKELIINETVPNRFSPKSPDKAHLNLHINSLELGDSAVYFCASSPGRSGPGELFFGEGSRLTVL.

This clonotype has at least ten counts. In DNA form, the CDR3 reads TGCAGTGCTAGACATAGCGGGAGTGAGTCCTACAATGAGCAGTTCTTC. Amino acid sequence: CSARHSGSESYNEQFF. The V and J genes are TRBV20-1 and TRBJ2-1; 9 bases map to TRBD2. The ends lost 2 bases at V and 1 base at J; junction bases unmatched: 6. The CDR3 has 16 amino acids. The germline gives CDR1 DFQATT, CDR2 SNEGSKA (reference sequence).

This clonotype was detected a few times. The rearrangement links TRBV15 to TRBJ2-1, with 8 nucleotides matching TRBD2. Germline V lookup: CDR1 LNHNV, CDR2 YYDKDF (reference sequence). CDR3 length: 19 amino acids. Trimming cost V 0 bases and J 4 bases; bases outside gene matches: 14. CDR3 protein: CATSREMSGGRLSYNEQFF. CDR3 DNA: TGTGCCACCAGCAGAGAGATGTCGGGAGGGCGTTTGTCGTACAATGAGCAGTTCTTC.

The chain links TRBV9 to TRBJ2-2; TRBD1 might be the D (6 bases). V lost 0 bases, J lost 8 bases, and 11 bases lay in between. This CDR3 contains 14 residues. Germline CDR1 reads SGDLS; CDR2 reads YYNGEE. Here the CDR3 reads CASSVGAQGGELFF. The CDR3, as DNA: TGTGCCAGCAGCGTAGGGGCCCAGGGGGGGGAGCTGTTTTTT.

This clonotype appeared a few times. The J gene is TRBJ2-1, the V gene TRBV12-3 or TRBV12-4, with 8 nucleotides matching TRBD2. This CDR3 is built from 15 residues. With 6 bases clipped from V and 0 bases from J, the junction kept 4 bases outside the gene matches. CDR3 DNA: TGTGCCAGCAGCCGCGGGAGGAGCTCCTACAATGAGCAGTTCTTC. Translating it yields CASSRGRSSYNEQFF.

The chain joins TRBV2 to TRBJ2-2; D is uncertain. CDR3 length equals 15 residues. Germline CDR1 and CDR2: SNHLY and FYNNEI. Deletions cut 2 bases from V and 1 base from J, with 8 bases between. The chain's CDR3 is CASSESWGNTGELFF. CDR3 DNA sequence: TGTGCCAGCAGTGAAAGCTGGGGGAACACCGGGGAGCTGTTTTTT.

The rearrangement uses TRBV24-1 and TRBJ2-1, with 14 nucleotides matching TRBD2. Trimming removed 4 bases from V and 2 bases from J; junction bases left unmatched: 6. Germline V gives CDR1 KGHDR, CDR2 SFDVKD. The CDR3 covers 18 residues. The CDR3 here is CATSDPGTSGGTYNEQFF. The CDR3 region has the DNA TGTGCCACCAGTGACCCAGGGACTAGCGGGGGAACCTACAATGAGCAGTTCTTC.

Comment on this clonotype: Being one base from a much bigger clone, this may be a read error. The V and J genes are TRBV6-1 and TRBJ2-7; perhaps TRBD2 as D (5 bases). Germline V gene data show CDR1 as MNHNS and CDR2 as SASEGT. The CDR3 sequence is 15 residues long. CDR3 DNA: TGCGCCAGCAGTGATTCACCGGGAACCAACAATGAGCAGTACTTC. It specifies CASSDSPGTNNEQYF.

This clonotype came up many times. This chain connects TRBV4-1 to TRBJ2-7, with D tentatively TRBD2 (5 bases). Germline loops: CDR1 MGHRA, CDR2 YSYEKL. V gave up 1 base and J gave up 0 bases, with 10 bases separating them. This CDR3 region has 15 residues. Here the CDR3 DNA reads TGCGCCAGCAGCCAAGTTTTTAGCGACTCCTACGAGCAGTACTTC. Its protein is CASSQVFSDSYEQYF.